The TCR gamma chain described here comes from a study of gamma delta lymphoproliferative disorders and STAT genes (dated by TCRdb to the late 2010s). Background on the whole study: Gamma-chain libraries were prepared from at least 50 ng of genomic DNA using the LymphoTrack Dx TCRG Assay. To confirm the results, all delta-chain samples and two gamma-chain samples were sequenced a second time. The study profiled TCR gamma and delta CDR3 repertoires by deep sequencing in Tgammadelta lymphoproliferative disease patients and healthy controls, within a larger immunophenotypic and STAT-mutation study. Because no corresponding Invivoscribe delta assay was available, delta-chain libraries were prepared according to the EuroClonality-NGS working group standard operating procedure.

CDR1 and CDR2, per the germline V gene (reference sequence), are GITISATS and ISYDGTV. V is pruned by 0 bases and J by 9 bases, leaving 8 bases of the junction without a gene match. Inclusive of the bounding cysteine and phenylalanine, the CDR3 is 13 residues long. CDR3 DNA is the only sequence kept; it has 39 bases, read in frame from the first base. Genomic DNA from peripheral blood mononuclear cells isolated from patients and controls was used for TCR sequencing. The control group, matched to the patients for age and sex, consisted of around 23 healthy adult blood donors (12 males and roughly 11 females) with a median age of around 60 years. Overall study results and their limits: Almost every major gamma and delta clonotype found in patients was public, meaning shared with at least one healthy donor, with just a couple of gamma clonotypes being private to disease. According to the authors, NGS specificity may be reduced at low frequencies, so whether leukemic clones are public or private needs confirmation. When whole repertoires were clustered, gamma repertoires from patients formed a group apart from those of healthy controls, but delta repertoires showed no separation between the groups. Control T cells likely spanned varied maturation stages, while leukemic cells were skewed toward terminal effectors, potentially limiting patient-control comparisons.

Both library methods used multiplex PCR with primers targeting conserved V and J regions of the TCR genes. The amplicons were purified, pooled and then sequenced on an Illumina MiSeq platform. From the authors' description of their analysis: V(D)J alignment, clonotype assembly and translation were done with MiXCR, while functionality assessment and CDR3 repertoire analyses were done with VDJtools. The IMGT definition of CDR3 was applied, and only productive sequences using functional genes were analyzed, with ORF genes and pseudogenes left out. A custom Python script was used to search all patients and controls for identical amino acid CDR3s of major clonotypes (frequency >=5%). Clonotype frequencies in patients versus controls were compared with a one-sided non-parametric Wilcoxon test. The public reads were reprocessed by TCRdb using CATT, and rows of matching DNA were later combined. The V and J calls were not made by the authors but by TCRdb's processing. Counted in this sample were around 5,000 gamma-chain clones; under 9% of them appeared once. The ten largest clones represent approximately 2.9% of the sample.

This clone came up many times. Its antigen is not yet known. No clone much larger than this one lies a single base away; base qualities are absent. The chain joins TRGV9 to TRGJ1 or TRGJ2. Germline matching of the DNA provided the J gene here, since TCRdb leaves it blank. Sequencing input: blood. The receptor's source is a human donor in good health. The DNA sequence is as follows: TGTGCCTTGTGGGAGGTGGAGGGGCTTAAGAAACTCTTT. It translates as CALWEVEGLKKLF.